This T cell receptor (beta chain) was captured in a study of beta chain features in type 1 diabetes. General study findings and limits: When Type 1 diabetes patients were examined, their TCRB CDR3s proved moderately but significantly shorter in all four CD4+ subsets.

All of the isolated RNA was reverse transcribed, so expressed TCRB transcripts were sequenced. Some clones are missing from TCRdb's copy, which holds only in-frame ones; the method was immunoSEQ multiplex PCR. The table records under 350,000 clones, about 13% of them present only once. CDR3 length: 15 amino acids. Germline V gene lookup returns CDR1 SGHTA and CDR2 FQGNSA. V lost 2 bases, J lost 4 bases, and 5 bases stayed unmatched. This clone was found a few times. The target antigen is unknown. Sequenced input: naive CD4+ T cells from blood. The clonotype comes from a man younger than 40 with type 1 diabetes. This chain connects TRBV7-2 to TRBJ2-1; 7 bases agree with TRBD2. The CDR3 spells CASSLMPSGYNEQFF. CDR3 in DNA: TGTGCCAGCAGCTTAATGCCTAGCGGTTACAATGAGCAGTTCTTC.